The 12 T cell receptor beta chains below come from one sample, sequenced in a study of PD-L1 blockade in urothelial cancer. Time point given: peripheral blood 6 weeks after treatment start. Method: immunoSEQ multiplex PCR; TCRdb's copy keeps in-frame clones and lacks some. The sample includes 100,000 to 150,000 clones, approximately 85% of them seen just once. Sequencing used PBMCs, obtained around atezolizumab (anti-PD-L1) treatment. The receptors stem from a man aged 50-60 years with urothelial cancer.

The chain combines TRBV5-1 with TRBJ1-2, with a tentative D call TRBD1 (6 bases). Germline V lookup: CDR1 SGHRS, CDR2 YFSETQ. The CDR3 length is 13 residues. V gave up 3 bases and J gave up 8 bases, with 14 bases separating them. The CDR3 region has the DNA TGCGCCAGCAGCTCGGGACAATTGGAAGGCTACACCTTC. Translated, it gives CASSSGQLEGYTF.

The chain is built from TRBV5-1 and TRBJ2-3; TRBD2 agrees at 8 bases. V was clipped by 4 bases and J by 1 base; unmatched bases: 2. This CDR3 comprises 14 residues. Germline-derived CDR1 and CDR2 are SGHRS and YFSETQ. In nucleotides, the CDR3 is TGCGCCAGCAGCCTGACTAGCGGCACAGATACGCAGTATTTT. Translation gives CASSLTSGTDTQYF.

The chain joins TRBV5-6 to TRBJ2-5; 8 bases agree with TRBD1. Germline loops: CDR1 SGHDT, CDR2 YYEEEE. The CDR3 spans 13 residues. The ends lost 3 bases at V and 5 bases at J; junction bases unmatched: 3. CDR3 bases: TGTGCCAGCAGCTCCAGGACAGGGGAGACCCAGTACTTC. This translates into CASSSRTGETQYF.

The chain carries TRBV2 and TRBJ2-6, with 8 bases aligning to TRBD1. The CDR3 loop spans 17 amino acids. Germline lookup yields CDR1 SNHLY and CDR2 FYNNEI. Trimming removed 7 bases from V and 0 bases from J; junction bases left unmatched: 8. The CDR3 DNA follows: TGTGCCAGCAAAACCGGGACAGGCCCCTCTGGGGCCAACGTCCTGACTTTC. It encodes CASKTGTGPSGANVLTF.

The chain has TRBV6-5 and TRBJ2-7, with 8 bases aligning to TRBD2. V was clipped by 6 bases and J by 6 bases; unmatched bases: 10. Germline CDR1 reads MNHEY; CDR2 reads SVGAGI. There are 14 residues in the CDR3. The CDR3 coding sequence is TGTGCCAGCAGGAGAGCGGGAGAAGGAAGCGAGCAGTACTTC. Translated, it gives CASRRAGEGSEQYF.

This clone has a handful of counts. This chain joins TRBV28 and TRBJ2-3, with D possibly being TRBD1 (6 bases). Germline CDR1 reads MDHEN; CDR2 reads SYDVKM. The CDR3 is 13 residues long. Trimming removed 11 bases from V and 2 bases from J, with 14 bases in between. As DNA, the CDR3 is TGTGCCTCCGTAGGGGGAAACACAGATACGCAGTATTTT. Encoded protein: CASVGGNTDTQYF.

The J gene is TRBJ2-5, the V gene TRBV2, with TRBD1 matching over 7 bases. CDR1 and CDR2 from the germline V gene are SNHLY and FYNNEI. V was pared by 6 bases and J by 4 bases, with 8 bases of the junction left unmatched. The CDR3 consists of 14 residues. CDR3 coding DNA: TGTGCCAGCAGCCGCAGGGGGATCGGAGAGACCCAGTACTTC. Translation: CASSRRGIGETQYF.

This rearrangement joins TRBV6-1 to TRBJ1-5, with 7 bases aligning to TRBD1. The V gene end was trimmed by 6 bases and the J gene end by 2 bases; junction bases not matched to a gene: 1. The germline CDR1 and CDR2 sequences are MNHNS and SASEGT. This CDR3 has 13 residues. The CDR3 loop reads CASRTGGNQPQHF. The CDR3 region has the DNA TGTGCCAGCAGAACAGGGGGCAATCAGCCCCAGCATTTT.

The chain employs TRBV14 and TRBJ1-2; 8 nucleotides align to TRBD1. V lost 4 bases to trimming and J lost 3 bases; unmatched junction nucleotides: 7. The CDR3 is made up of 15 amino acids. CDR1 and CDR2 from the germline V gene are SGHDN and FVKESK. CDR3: CASSRRPGQDYGYTF. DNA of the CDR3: TGTGCCAGCAGCCGAAGACCGGGACAGGACTATGGCTACACCTTC.

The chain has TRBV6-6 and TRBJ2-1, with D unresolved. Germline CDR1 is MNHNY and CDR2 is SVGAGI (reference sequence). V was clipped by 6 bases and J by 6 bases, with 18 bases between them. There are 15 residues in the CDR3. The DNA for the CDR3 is TGTGCCAGCAGCTTTCCACGGCGACCGGGCAATGAGCAGTTCTTC. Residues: CASSFPRRPGNEQFF.

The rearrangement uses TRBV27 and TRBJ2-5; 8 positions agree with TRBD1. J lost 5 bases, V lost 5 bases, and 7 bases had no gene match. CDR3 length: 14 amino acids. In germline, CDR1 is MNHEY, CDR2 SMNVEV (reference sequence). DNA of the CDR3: TGTGCCAGCAGTCACCAGGGGGCGCGGGAGACCCAGTACTTC. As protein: CASSHQGARETQYF.

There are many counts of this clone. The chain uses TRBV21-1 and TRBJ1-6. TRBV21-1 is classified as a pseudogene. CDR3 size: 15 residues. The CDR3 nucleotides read TGTGCCAGCAGCAAGGGCGTCGGGGGTAATTCACCCCTCCACTTT. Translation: CASSKGVGGNSPLHF.